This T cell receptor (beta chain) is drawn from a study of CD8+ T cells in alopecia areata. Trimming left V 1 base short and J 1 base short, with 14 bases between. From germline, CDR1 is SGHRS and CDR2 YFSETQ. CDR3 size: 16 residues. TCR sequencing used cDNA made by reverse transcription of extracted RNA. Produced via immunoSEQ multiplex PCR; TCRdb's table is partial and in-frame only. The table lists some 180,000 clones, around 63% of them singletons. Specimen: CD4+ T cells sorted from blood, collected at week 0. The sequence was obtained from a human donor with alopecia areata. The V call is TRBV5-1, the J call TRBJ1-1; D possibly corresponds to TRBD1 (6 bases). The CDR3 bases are TGCGCCAGCAGCTTGTCCCGACAGGAGAGGAACACTGAAGCTTTCTTT. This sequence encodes CASSLSRQERNTEAFF.